Below, one T cell receptor beta chain is given with its context. Its target is not known. This specimen comes from a study of B cell selection in AIRE deficiency. General study points: Patient Tconv cells held about 28% of Treg sequences shared by healthy donors. With only TCRbeta sequenced, about 40% of shared healthy Treg sequences overlapped Tconv. Of more than 3,000 shared Treg TCRbeta sequences, roughly 33% were healthy-only, more than 7.5% patient-only.

Authors' data handling: Pooled conventional T cells gave about 11x10^4 patient and 13.4x10^4 donor TCRbeta sequences. Libraries were prepared by immunoSEQ multiplex PCR; TCRdb keeps only in-frame clonotypes and omits some of them. The V and J calls and the clone size are those of that table, but D and trimming were determined from the DNA. The profile shows roughly 25,000 clones, 96% of them singletons. CD4+CD127+ cells were sorted as the conventional CD4 T cells. CDR1 and CDR2 (germline): SGHRS, YFSETQ. The V gene lost 2 bases and the J gene lost 8 bases, with 11 bases spanning the gap. The CDR3 spans 13 residues.

The rearrangement uses TRBV5-1 and TRBJ2-1; possibly TRBD1 for D (5 bases). The TCR was taken from a human donor in good health. The sequencing sample was made of CD4+CD127+ conventional T cells sorted from PBMCs. The CDR3: CASSFPGLDEQFF. In DNA, the CDR3 is TGCGCCAGCAGCTTTCCAGGGTTGGATGAGCAGTTCTTC.